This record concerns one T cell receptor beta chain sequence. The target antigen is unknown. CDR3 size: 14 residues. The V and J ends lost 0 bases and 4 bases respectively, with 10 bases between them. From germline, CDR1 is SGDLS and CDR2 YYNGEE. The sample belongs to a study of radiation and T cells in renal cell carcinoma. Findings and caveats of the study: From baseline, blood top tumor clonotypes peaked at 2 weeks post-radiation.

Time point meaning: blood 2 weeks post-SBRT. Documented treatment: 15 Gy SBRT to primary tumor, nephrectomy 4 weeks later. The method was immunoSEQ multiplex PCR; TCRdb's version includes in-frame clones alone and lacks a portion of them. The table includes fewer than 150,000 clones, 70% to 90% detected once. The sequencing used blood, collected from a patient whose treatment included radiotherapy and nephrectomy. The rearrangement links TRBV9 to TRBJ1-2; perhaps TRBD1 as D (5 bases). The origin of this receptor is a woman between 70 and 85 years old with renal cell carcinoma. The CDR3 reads CASSVGGTAYGYTF. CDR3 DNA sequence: TGTGCCAGCAGCGTAGGGGGGACGGCCTATGGCTACACCTTC. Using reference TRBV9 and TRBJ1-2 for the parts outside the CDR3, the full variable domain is DSGVTQTPKHLITATGQRVTLRCSPRSGDLSVYWYQQSLDQGLQFLIQYYNGEERAKGNILERFSAQQFPDLHSELNLSSLELGDSALYFCASSVGGTAYGYTFGSGTRLTVV.